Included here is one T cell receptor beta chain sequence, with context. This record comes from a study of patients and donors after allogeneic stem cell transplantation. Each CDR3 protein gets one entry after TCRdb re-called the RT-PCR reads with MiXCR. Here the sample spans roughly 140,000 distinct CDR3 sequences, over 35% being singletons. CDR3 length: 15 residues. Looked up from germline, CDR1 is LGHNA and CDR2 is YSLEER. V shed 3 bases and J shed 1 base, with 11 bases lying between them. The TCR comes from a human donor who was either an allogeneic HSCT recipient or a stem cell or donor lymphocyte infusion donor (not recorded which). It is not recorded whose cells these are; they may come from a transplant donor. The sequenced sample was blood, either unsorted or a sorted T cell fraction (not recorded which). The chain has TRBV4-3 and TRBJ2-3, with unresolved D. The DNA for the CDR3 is TGCGCCAGCAGCCATGCCACCTTGGGCACAGATACGCAGTATTTT. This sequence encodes CASSHATLGTDTQYF.